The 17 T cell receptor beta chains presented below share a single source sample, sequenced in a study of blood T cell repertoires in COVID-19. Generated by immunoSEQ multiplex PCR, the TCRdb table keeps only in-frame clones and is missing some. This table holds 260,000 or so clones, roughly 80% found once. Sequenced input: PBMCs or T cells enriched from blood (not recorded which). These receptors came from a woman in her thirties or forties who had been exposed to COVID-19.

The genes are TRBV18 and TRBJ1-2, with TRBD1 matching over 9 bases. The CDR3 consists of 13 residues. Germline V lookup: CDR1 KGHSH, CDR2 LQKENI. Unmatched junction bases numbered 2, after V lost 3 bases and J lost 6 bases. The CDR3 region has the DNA TGTGCCAGCTCACCGGACAGGGGAGATGGCTACACCTTC. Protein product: CASSPDRGDGYTF.

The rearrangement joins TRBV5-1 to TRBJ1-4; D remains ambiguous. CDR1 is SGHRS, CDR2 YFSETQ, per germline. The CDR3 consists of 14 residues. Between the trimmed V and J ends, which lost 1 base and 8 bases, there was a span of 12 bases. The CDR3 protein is CASSLSGSGEKLFF. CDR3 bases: TGCGCCAGCAGCTTGTCCGGGTCGGGGGAAAAACTGTTTTTT.

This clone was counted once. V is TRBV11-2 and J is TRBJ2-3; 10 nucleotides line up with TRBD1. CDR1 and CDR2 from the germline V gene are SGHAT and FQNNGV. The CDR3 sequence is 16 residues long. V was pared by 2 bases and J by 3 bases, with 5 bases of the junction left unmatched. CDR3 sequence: CASSLRDRGPTDTQYF. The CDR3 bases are TGTGCCAGCAGCTTACGTGACAGGGGGCCTACAGATACGCAGTATTTT.

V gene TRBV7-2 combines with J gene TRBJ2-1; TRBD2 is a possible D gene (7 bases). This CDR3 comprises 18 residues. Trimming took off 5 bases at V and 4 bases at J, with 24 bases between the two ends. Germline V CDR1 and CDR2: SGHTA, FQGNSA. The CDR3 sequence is CASSPWGRGGVDYNEQFF. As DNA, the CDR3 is TGTGCCAGCAGCCCTTGGGGTAGAGGGGGGGTGGATTACAATGAGCAGTTCTTC.

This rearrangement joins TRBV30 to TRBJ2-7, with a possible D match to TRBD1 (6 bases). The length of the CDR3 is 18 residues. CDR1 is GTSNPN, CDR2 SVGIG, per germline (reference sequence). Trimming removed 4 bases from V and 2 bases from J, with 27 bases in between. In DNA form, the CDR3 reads TGTGCCTGGACTTCCCCCAGGGGTATAAAATCTATACCCTACGAGCAGTACTTC. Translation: CAWTSPRGIKSIPYEQYF. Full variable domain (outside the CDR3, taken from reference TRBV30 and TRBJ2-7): SQTIHQWPATLVQPVGSPLSLECTVEGTSNPNLYWYRQAAGRGLQLLFYSVGIGQISSEVPQNLSASRPQDRQFILSSKKLLLSDSGFYLCAWTSPRGIKSIPYEQYFGPGTRLTVT.

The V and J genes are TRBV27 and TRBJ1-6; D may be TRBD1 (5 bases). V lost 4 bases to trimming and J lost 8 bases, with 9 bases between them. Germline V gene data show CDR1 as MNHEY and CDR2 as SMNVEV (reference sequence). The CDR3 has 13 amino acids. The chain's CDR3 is CASSSRVDSPLHF. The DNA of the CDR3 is TGTGCCAGCAGTTCCAGGGTTGATTCACCCCTCCACTTT.

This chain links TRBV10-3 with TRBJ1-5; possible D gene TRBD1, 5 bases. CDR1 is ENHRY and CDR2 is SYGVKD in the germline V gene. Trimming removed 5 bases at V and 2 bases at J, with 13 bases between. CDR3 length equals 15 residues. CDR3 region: CAISQQAPGNQPQHF. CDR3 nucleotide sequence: TGTGCCATCAGTCAACAGGCTCCCGGCAATCAGCCCCAGCATTTT.

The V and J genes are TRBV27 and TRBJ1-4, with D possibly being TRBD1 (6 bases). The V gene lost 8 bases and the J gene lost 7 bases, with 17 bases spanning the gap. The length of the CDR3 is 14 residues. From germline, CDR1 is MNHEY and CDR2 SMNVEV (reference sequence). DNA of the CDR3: TGTGCCAGCGGACAGACAGGTTTTTTTGAAAAACTGTTTTTT. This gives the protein CASGQTGFFEKLFF.

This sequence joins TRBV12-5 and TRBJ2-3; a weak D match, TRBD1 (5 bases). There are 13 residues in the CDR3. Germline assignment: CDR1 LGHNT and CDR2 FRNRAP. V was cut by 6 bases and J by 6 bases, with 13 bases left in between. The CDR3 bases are TGTGCTAGTGGAGACTCCCCAGGGGATACGCAGTATTTT. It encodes CASGDSPGDTQYF.

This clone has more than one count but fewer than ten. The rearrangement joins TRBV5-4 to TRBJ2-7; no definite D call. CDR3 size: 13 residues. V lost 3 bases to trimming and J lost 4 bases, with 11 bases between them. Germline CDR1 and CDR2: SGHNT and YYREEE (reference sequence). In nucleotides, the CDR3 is TGTGCCAGCAGCTCTTCTTTCAGTTACGAGCAGTACTTC. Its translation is CASSSSFSYEQYF.

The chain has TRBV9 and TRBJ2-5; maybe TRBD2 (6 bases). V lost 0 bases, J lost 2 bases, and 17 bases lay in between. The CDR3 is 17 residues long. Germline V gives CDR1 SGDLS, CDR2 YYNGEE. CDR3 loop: CASSVGLLTRGQETQYF. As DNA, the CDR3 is TGTGCCAGCAGCGTAGGTCTATTGACTAGGGGACAAGAGACCCAGTACTTC.

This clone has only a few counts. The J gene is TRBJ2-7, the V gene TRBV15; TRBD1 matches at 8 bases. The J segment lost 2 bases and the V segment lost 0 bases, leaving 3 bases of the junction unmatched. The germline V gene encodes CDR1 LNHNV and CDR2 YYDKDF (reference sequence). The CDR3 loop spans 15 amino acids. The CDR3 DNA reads TGTGCCACCAGCAGAGACGTGGACAGGGCCTACGAGCAGTACTTC. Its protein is CATSRDVDRAYEQYF.

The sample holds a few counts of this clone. DNA of the CDR3: TGCAGCGTTTATCAGCGGAGCACAGATACGCAGTATTTT. Residues: CSVYQRSTDTQYF. This chain joins TRBV29-1 and TRBJ2-3, with TRBD2 as a possible D gene (5 bases). The CDR3 is made up of 13 amino acids. Germline lookup yields CDR1 SQVTM and CDR2 ANQGSEA. Trimming cost V 5 bases and J 0 bases, with 9 bases left between them.

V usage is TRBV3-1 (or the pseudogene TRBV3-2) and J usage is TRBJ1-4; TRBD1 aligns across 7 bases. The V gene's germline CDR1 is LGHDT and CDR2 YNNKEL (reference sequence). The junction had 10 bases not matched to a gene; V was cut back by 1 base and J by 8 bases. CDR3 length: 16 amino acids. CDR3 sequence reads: CASSQVIRAGGEKLFF. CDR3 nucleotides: TGTGCCAGCAGCCAAGTAATTAGGGCAGGGGGAGAAAAACTGTTTTTT.

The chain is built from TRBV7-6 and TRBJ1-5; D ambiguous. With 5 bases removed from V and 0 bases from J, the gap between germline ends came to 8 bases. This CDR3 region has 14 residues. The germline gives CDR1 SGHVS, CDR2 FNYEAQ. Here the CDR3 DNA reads TGTGCCAGCAGCGCGGGATTTAGCAATCAGCCCCAGCATTTT. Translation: CASSAGFSNQPQHF.

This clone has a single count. CDR3 in amino acids: CASSPWTSGGNEQFF. CDR3 nucleotide sequence: TGTGCCAGCAGCCCCTGGACTAGCGGGGGAAATGAGCAGTTCTTC. J is TRBJ2-1 and V is TRBV9; 13 nucleotides align to TRBD2. CDR1 is SGDLS, CDR2 YYNGEE, per germline. The CDR3 totals 15 residues. J was trimmed by 7 bases and V by 4 bases; bases with no gene match: 5.

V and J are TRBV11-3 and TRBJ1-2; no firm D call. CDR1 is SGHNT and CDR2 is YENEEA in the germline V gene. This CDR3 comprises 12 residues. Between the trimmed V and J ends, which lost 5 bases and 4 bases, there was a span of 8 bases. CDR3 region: CASSRSGYGYTF. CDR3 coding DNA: TGTGCCAGCAGCCGTTCCGGCTATGGCTACACCTTC.